Listed here is a single T cell receptor (beta chain). The germline V gene encodes CDR1 SGHTA and CDR2 FQGTGA. V lost 1 base and J 1 base, leaving 7 bases between the germline ends. The CDR3 covers 15 residues. Time point described: pre-treatment sample, taken before nivolumab and TIL therapy. Tumor tissue came from excised metastases, mostly pleural nodules or supraclavicular lymph nodes. This entry belongs to a study of TIL therapy for anti-PD-1-resistant metastatic lung cancer. The libraries were made with immunoSEQ v3. Sequencing was performed with immunoSEQ multiplex PCR; in TCRdb, only in-frame clones are kept and a portion is missing. The data contain about 95,000 clones, around 71% of them singletons.

Specimen: tumor tissue, collected at baseline. This sequence originates from a person between 30 and 80 years old with non-small cell lung cancer. The genes are TRBV7-3 and TRBJ2-2; perhaps TRBD1 as D (5 bases). CDR3 nucleotide sequence: TGTGCCAGCAGCTTAAGGCAGGGGAACACCGGGGAGCTGTTTTTT. Translating gives CASSLRQGNTGELFF.